This T cell receptor beta chain was recorded in a study of cytomegalovirus exposure and HLA in healthy donors. Study-level findings and limits: Evidence from a later analysis indicated that most CMV-associated TCR beta chains looked HLA-restricted.

Points on this clone: Its antigen is still unknown.

V was clipped by 2 bases and J by 0 bases, with 7 bases between them. From germline, CDR1 is SGHAT and CDR2 FQNNGV. CDR3 length: 15 residues. PCR primers comprised 60 Vbeta and 13 Jbeta primers. This table comes from immunoSEQ multiplex PCR, and its TCRdb copy is limited to in-frame clones, with some not included. The sample lists over 150,000 clones, 65% to 80% occurring once. This sequence originates from a woman in her fifties or sixties in good health and CMV-seropositive. The chain has TRBV11-2 and TRBJ2-2; a possible D gene is TRBD1 (5 bases). The sample consisted of PBMCs. Here the CDR3 reads CASSLRQPNTGELFF. Written as DNA, the CDR3 is TGTGCCAGCAGCTTAAGACAGCCGAACACCGGGGAGCTGTTTTTT.